The rows below give T cell receptor beta chains drawn from one sample of a study of T cells in Graves' hyperthyroidism and ophthalmopathy. One entry per CDR3 protein results from TCRdb running MiXCR on the multiplex PCR reads. The sample comprises hundreds of thousands of distinct CDR3 sequences, around 15% of which are singletons, and roughly 10% rests with the top ten. Sequenced: blood. Receptors were obtained from a young woman with Graves' hyperthyroidism. CDR3s include the opening cysteine and the closing phenylalanine or tryptophan. Fields, in order: J gene, V gene, CDR3 length, CDR3 protein.

j_call: TRBJ1-5
v_call: TRBV27
cdr3_length: 15
cdr3_aa: CASSLYRGTNQPQHF

j_call: TRBJ1-1
v_call: TRBV20-1
cdr3_length: 12
cdr3_aa: CSAITGSTEAFF

j_call: TRBJ1-4
v_call: TRBV12-3/TRBV12-4
cdr3_length: 17
cdr3_aa: CASSLDYHLKTNEKLFF

j_call: TRBJ1-1
v_call: TRBV11-2
cdr3_length: 13
cdr3_aa: CASSFRRNTEAFF

j_call: TRBJ2-6
v_call: TRBV10-3
cdr3_length: 18
cdr3_aa: CAISEGQLGGTGANVLTF

j_call: TRBJ2-1
v_call: TRBV12-3/TRBV12-4
cdr3_length: 13
cdr3_aa: CALVSSSYNEQFF

j_call: TRBJ2-3
v_call: TRBV29-1
cdr3_length: 15
cdr3_aa: CSVGGRGRSTDTQYF

j_call: TRBJ2-5
v_call: TRBV18
cdr3_length: 14
cdr3_aa: CASSSGQPPETQYF

j_call: TRBJ2-1
v_call: TRBV7-9
cdr3_length: 13
cdr3_aa: CASSLLAPNEQFF

j_call: TRBJ1-2
v_call: TRBV24-1
cdr3_length: 15
cdr3_aa: CATSGTGTQNYGYTF

j_call: TRBJ1-3
v_call: TRBV28
cdr3_length: 14
cdr3_aa: CASSWDPSGNTIYF

j_call: TRBJ1-1
v_call: TRBV20-1
cdr3_length: 14
cdr3_aa: CSAREGQGNTEAFF

j_call: TRBJ2-1
v_call: TRBV7-2
cdr3_length: 16
cdr3_aa: CASSLAGLGGYNEQFF

j_call: TRBJ1-2
v_call: TRBV13
cdr3_length: 14
cdr3_aa: CASSLGRTVRGYTF

j_call: TRBJ2-1
v_call: TRBV6-9
cdr3_length: 15
cdr3_aa: CASSYDLGTDNEQFF

j_call: TRBJ2-3
v_call: TRBV19
cdr3_length: 20
cdr3_aa: CASSGGATKLAGGSTDTQYF

j_call: TRBJ1-1
v_call: TRBV7-9
cdr3_length: 13
cdr3_aa: CASREEGYTEAFF

j_call: TRBJ2-3
v_call: TRBV20-1
cdr3_length: 17
cdr3_aa: CSPALSGSGRLRDTQYF

j_call: TRBJ2-5
v_call: TRBV14
cdr3_length: 14
cdr3_aa: CASSQLRRGETQYF

j_call: TRBJ1-1
v_call: TRBV6-1
cdr3_length: 14
cdr3_aa: CASRIQGDRTEAFF

j_call: TRBJ2-1
v_call: TRBV2
cdr3_length: 16
cdr3_aa: CASTGKLAGLVDEQFF

j_call: TRBJ1-1
v_call: TRBV7-9
cdr3_length: 15
cdr3_aa: CASSGTGVESTEAFF

j_call: TRBJ2-7
v_call: TRBV12-3/TRBV12-4
cdr3_length: 16
cdr3_aa: CASSFSGWGKPYEQYF

j_call: TRBJ2-1
v_call: TRBV11-3
cdr3_length: 21
cdr3_aa: CASSLVANPFSGHSSYNEQFF

j_call: TRBJ1-2
v_call: TRBV6-2/TRBV6-3
cdr3_length: 19
cdr3_aa: CASSPSPFRGPGPTYGYTF

j_call: TRBJ2-2
v_call: TRBV7-2
cdr3_length: 16
cdr3_aa: CAISAYGSSNTGELFF

j_call: TRBJ1-6
v_call: TRBV30
cdr3_length: 13
cdr3_aa: CAGGSSYNSPLHF

j_call: TRBJ2-1
v_call: TRBV6-2/TRBV6-3
cdr3_length: 14
cdr3_aa: CASRKAGGYNEQFF

j_call: TRBJ1-1
v_call: TRBV29-1
cdr3_length: 14
cdr3_aa: CSVELGTENTEAFF

j_call: TRBJ2-3
v_call: TRBV27
cdr3_length: 15
cdr3_aa: CASSSGFTSTDTQYF

j_call: TRBJ1-1
v_call: TRBV9
cdr3_length: 15
cdr3_aa: CASSAAGGGNTEAFF

j_call: TRBJ1-2
v_call: TRBV11-2
cdr3_length: 18
cdr3_aa: CASSLTGGDRLANYGYTF

j_call: TRBJ2-5
v_call: TRBV11-3
cdr3_length: 18
cdr3_aa: CASSDPFPTDRSQETQYF

j_call: TRBJ1-1
v_call: TRBV3-1
cdr3_length: 15
cdr3_aa: CASSPTGRTNTEAFF

j_call: TRBJ2-7
v_call: TRBV20-1
cdr3_length: 12
cdr3_aa: CSARAGSGEQYF

j_call: TRBJ1-4
v_call: TRBV27
cdr3_length: 16
cdr3_aa: CASKSGTSLSSMKLFF

j_call: TRBJ1-4
v_call: TRBV10-3
cdr3_length: 14
cdr3_aa: CAIGRQGTNEKLFF

j_call: TRBJ1-1
v_call: TRBV12-3/TRBV12-4
cdr3_length: 18
cdr3_aa: CASSLATDPWGYYTEAFF

j_call: TRBJ2-2
v_call: TRBV29-1
cdr3_length: 12
cdr3_aa: CSGGSGTGELFF